The 23 T cell receptor beta chains reported below all come from one sample, sequenced in a study of T cell repertoires in aging, cancer and after chemotherapy (dated by TCRdb to between 2019 and 2020). TCR beta rearrangements were amplified from genomic DNA extracted from peripheral blood rather than from sorted cells or RNA. The reads were generated on an Illumina MiSeq. Rearranged TRB sequences spanning V, D and J segments were amplified by multiplex touch-down PCR using a mixed TRB-A/B primer pool. The public sequencing data were trimmed at Q25 with fastp and processed into clonotypes with MiXCR by TCRdb, which kept only in-frame beta chains. Identical CDR3 proteins give one entry, which carries the most common genes and DNA. In all, the sample holds over 8,500 distinct CDR3 sequences, and around 22% of those were seen once. The ten biggest clones cover about 2.6% of the sample. The sequenced sample was blood. The origin of the receptors is a human donor in good health.

The V and J genes are TRBV18 and TRBJ2-3; D is unclear. Germline loops: CDR1 KGHSH, CDR2 LQKENI. Trimming left V 5 bases short and J 7 bases short, with 4 bases between. The CDR3 is made up of 10 amino acids. The CDR3 here is CASSGNTQYF. The CDR3 nucleotides are TGTGCCAGCTCAGGAAATACGCAGTATTTT.

This clonotype is medium-sized in the sample. This chain joins TRBV27 and TRBJ1-1; unclear D gene. The germline V gene has CDR1 MNHEY and CDR2 SMNVEV (reference sequence). The CDR3 contains 10 residues. V was clipped by 9 bases and J by 7 bases, with 9 bases between them. The CDR3 DNA follows: TGTGCCAGTGGGATCAGTGAAGCTTTCTTT. Translating gives CASGISEAFF.

This clonotype was seen only a few times. V usage is TRBV28 and J usage is TRBJ2-3; TRBD2 might be the D (5 bases). Germline V CDR1 and CDR2: MDHEN, SYDVKM. The CDR3 is 13 amino acids. Trimming took 5 bases from V and 2 from J, leaving 8 bases between them. CDR3 DNA: TGTGCCAGCAGTGAGGGTTCCACAGATACGCAGTATTTT. This codes for CASSEGSTDTQYF.

This sequence joins TRBV12-3 or TRBV12-4 and TRBJ1-5, with D uncertain. The CDR3 is made up of 12 amino acids. Trimming stripped 1 base from V and 9 bases from J, with 7 bases between. The CDR3: CASSLVRGPQHF. The DNA for the CDR3 is TGTGCCAGCAGTTTAGTCCGGGGGCCCCAGCATTTT.

As to this clonotype: This may come from a read error, since a much larger clone is one base off. This rearrangement joins TRBV27 to TRBJ2-7; D ambiguous. Germline CDR1 MNHEY, CDR2 SMNVEV (reference sequence). CDR3 length: 13 residues. V gave up 5 bases and J gave up 0 bases, with 8 bases separating them. CDR3 in DNA: TGTGCCAGCAGTCACGGATACTCCTACGAGCAGTACTTC. Its protein product is CASSHGYSYEQYF.

This clonotype showed up just a few times. The V and J genes are TRBV18 and TRBJ2-7; 8 nucleotides line up with TRBD1. Germline V gene sequence: CDR1 KGHSH, CDR2 LQKENI. V gave up 2 bases and J gave up 2 bases; unmatched junction bases: 2. This CDR3 is 14 amino acids long. The CDR3: CASSPGQGPYEQYF. The DNA for the CDR3 is TGTGCCAGCTCACCAGGACAGGGCCCCTACGAGCAGTACTTC.

The chain combines TRBV7-9 with TRBJ2-3, with 12 bases that match TRBD2. Germline CDR1 reads SEHNR; CDR2 reads FQNEAQ (reference sequence). V was clipped by 5 bases and J by 0 bases; unmatched bases: 9. The CDR3 consists of 18 residues. CDR3 bases: TGTGCCAGCAGCCCTCGGTCTAGCGGGAGGGGTAGCACAGATACGCAGTATTTT. Its protein product is CASSPRSSGRGSTDTQYF. The full variable domain, in which reference TRBV7-9 and TRBJ2-3 provide the parts outside the CDR3, is DTGVSQNPRHKITKRGQNVTFRCDPISEHNRLYWYRQTLGQGPEFLTYFQNEAQLEKSRLLSDRFSAERPKGSFSTLEIQRTEQGDSAMYLCASSPRSSGRGSTDTQYFGPGTRLTVL.

This chain links TRBV5-1 with TRBJ2-3; TRBD2 aligns across 9 bases. Trimming cost V 6 bases and J 3 bases; bases outside gene matches: 8. CDR1 and CDR2 (germline): SGHRS, YFSETQ. This CDR3 comprises 15 residues. The DNA of the CDR3 is TGCGCCAGCACAATGGCGGGAGGGCAAACAGATACGCAGTATTTT. It encodes CASTMAGGQTDTQYF.

The chain has TRBV19 and TRBJ2-2; possible D gene TRBD2, 7 bases. Per germline, CDR1 LNHDA and CDR2 SQIVND (reference sequence). V lost 7 bases, J lost 4 bases, and 13 bases lay in between. The CDR3 is made up of 14 amino acids. The CDR3: CASKGGGGTGELFF. Here the CDR3 DNA reads TGTGCCAGTAAGGGGGGAGGGGGCACCGGGGAGCTGTTTTTT.

This clonotype was seen a handful of times. J is TRBJ1-2 and V is TRBV28, with 10 bases lining up with TRBD1. The J segment lost 2 bases and the V segment lost 6 bases, leaving 12 bases of the junction unmatched. Germline CDR1 MDHEN, CDR2 SYDVKM. This CDR3 spans 17 amino acids. The CDR3 DNA follows: TGTGCCAGCAGACCGGCCGGTTCGGACAGGGGGAACTATGGCTACACCTTC. Translation gives CASRPAGSDRGNYGYTF.

The chain is built from TRBV11-3 and TRBJ2-1; TRBD2 matches 9 bases. CDR3 length: 15 amino acids. J lost 6 bases, V lost 5 bases, and 8 bases had no gene match. Germline lookup yields CDR1 SGHNT and CDR2 YENEEA. Here the CDR3 reads CASSAPGTSTNEQFF. The CDR3 DNA reads as TGTGCCAGCAGCGCCCCCGGGACTAGCACCAATGAGCAGTTCTTC.

This clonotype was counted a few times. The chain joins TRBV27 to TRBJ2-7, with TRBD1 as a possible D gene (6 bases). Looked up from germline, CDR1 is MNHEY and CDR2 is SMNVEV (reference sequence). CDR3 length equals 17 residues. The germline V and J ends were trimmed by 4 bases and 0 bases, with 19 bases remaining between them. Here the CDR3 DNA reads TGTGCCAGCAGTTCGGTTACCGGGACATCCGACTCCTACGAGCAGTACTTC. This encodes CASSSVTGTSDSYEQYF.

This clonotype was seen a handful of times. The chain couples TRBV4-2 to TRBJ1-2; D unclear. Trimming removed 0 bases from V and 1 base from J, with 6 bases in between. The CDR3 runs to 14 residues. Germline V CDR1 and CDR2: LGHNA, YNFKEQ. CDR3 loop: CASSQESNNYGYTF. CDR3 DNA sequence: TGTGCCAGCAGCCAAGAAAGTAATAACTATGGCTACACCTTC.

By share, this clonotype ranks as medium-sized. J is TRBJ2-7 and V is TRBV6-6; tentatively, D is TRBD1 or TRBD2 (5 bases each). Germline lookup yields CDR1 MNHNY and CDR2 SVGAGI (reference sequence). This CDR3 comprises 11 residues. Between the trimmed V and J ends, which lost 6 bases and 5 bases, there was a span of 8 bases. The DNA of the CDR3 is TGTGCCAGCAGCCGAGGGGACGAGCAGTACTTC. This encodes CASSRGDEQYF.

The CDR3 DNA sequence: TGTGCCAGCAGCTTGGAAGCACCAAGGAACACTGAAGCTTTCTTT. Translated, it gives CASSLEAPRNTEAFF. The J gene is TRBJ1-1, the V gene TRBV5-4, with D unclear. Trimming removed 0 bases at V and 1 base at J, with 10 bases between. The germline V gene encodes CDR1 SGHNT and CDR2 YYREEE (reference sequence). The CDR3 is made up of 15 amino acids.

The rearrangement joins TRBV2 to TRBJ1-1; D gene uncertain. Germline lookup yields CDR1 SNHLY and CDR2 FYNNEI. The CDR3 has 11 amino acids. V lost 2 bases to trimming and J lost 2 bases, with 0 bases between them. CDR3 region: CASSENTEAFF. The CDR3 nucleotides are TGTGCCAGCAGTGAAAACACTGAAGCTTTCTTT.

The chain uses TRBV4-3 and TRBJ2-6, with D possibly matching TRBD2 (6 bases). This CDR3 has 17 amino acids. The V gene's germline CDR1 is LGHNA and CDR2 YSLEER. Trimming pared 0 bases from V and 2 bases from J, leaving 11 bases between. CDR3 DNA: TGCGCCAGCAGCCAAGAGGGAGGTAGCACTGGGGCCAACGTCCTGACTTTC. Translating gives CASSQEGGSTGANVLTF.

This clonotype was detected a few times. V and J are TRBV12-3 or TRBV12-4 and TRBJ2-3; the D is unclear. Between the trimmed V and J ends, which lost 1 base and 2 bases, there was a span of 4 bases. The CDR3 covers 13 residues. CDR3 sequence reads: CASSLGHTDTQYF. In DNA, the CDR3 is TGTGCCAGCAGTTTAGGACACACAGATACGCAGTATTTT.

The chain couples TRBV7-9 to TRBJ2-7; D gene ambiguous. Germline V gene sequence: CDR1 SEHNR, CDR2 FQNEAQ (reference sequence). The CDR3 has 14 amino acids. V lost 3 bases and J 2 bases, leaving 11 bases between the germline ends. For the CDR3, the DNA is TGTGCCAGCAGCTTTACCGGGCGGACCTACGAGCAGTACTTC. Translating gives CASSFTGRTYEQYF. Using reference TRBV7-9 and TRBJ2-7 for the parts outside the CDR3, the full variable domain is DTGVSQNPRHKITKRGQNVTFRCDPISEHNRLYWYRQTLGQGPEFLTYFQNEAQLEKSRLLSDRFSAERPKGSFSTLEIQRTEQGDSAMYLCASSFTGRTYEQYFGPGTRLTVT.

This clonotype is termed large. The gene calls are TRBV6-5 and TRBJ2-3; D is tentatively TRBD1 or TRBD2 (5 bases each). V lost 0 bases and J 6 bases, leaving 13 bases between the germline ends. The CDR3 is made up of 15 amino acids. CDR1 is MNHEY, CDR2 SVGAGI, per germline. The CDR3 spells CASSYSSGASDTQYF. CDR3 bases: TGTGCCAGCAGTTACTCGTCCGGGGCCAGTGATACGCAGTATTTT.

This clonotype appeared a few times. V gene TRBV4-3 combines with J gene TRBJ1-4; D gene uncertain. Germline lookup yields CDR1 LGHNA and CDR2 YSLEER. The CDR3 runs 12 residues. The V gene lost 0 bases and the J gene lost 11 bases, with 7 bases spanning the gap. The CDR3 is CASSQDHFKLFF. The CDR3 coding sequence is TGCGCCAGCAGCCAAGATCATTTTAAACTGTTTTTT.

With regard to this clonotype: This may be a read error, as it is one base from a much larger clone. CDR3 DNA: TGTGCCAGTATAGGGGTTAATGAAGCTTTCTTT. Protein sequence: CASIGVNEAFF. V gene TRBV19 combines with J gene TRBJ1-1, with a weak D call TRBD1 (5 bases). The CDR3 extends over 11 amino acids. Germline V gives CDR1 LNHDA, CDR2 SQIVND (reference sequence). V was cut by 7 bases and J by 7 bases, with 10 bases left in between. The full variable domain, in which reference TRBV19 and TRBJ1-1 provide the parts outside the CDR3, is DGGITQSPKYLFRKEGQNVTLSCEQNLNHDAMYWYRQDPGQGLRLIYYSQIVNDFQKGDIAEGYSVSREKKESFPLTVTSAQKNPTAFYLCASIGVNEAFFGQGTRLTVV.

The chain is built from TRBV6-2 or TRBV6-3 and TRBJ2-7; D remains ambiguous. V lost 0 bases, J lost 1 base, and 13 bases lay in between. CDR1 is MNHEY and CDR2 is SVGEGT in the germline V gene. The CDR3 is made up of 16 amino acids. The CDR3 DNA is TGTGCCAGCAGTTACTCGAGACGACCCGAATCCTACGAGCAGTACTTC. Its translation: CASSYSRRPESYEQYF.